The clone carrying this T cell receptor (beta chain) was observed a handful of times. Use of 60 Vbeta and 13 Jbeta primers characterized the PCR. The table came from immunoSEQ multiplex PCR; TCRdb's copy has only in-frame clones and leaves some out. The sample contains 200,000 or so clones, roughly 87% of which appear only once. The data are from a study of cytomegalovirus exposure and HLA in healthy donors. Study at large: Unique TCRs from HLA-typed donors, roughly 87 million of them, were held in an early data release.

The ends were cut back, 2 bases at V and 4 bases at J, with 9 bases in the middle. Germline CDR1 is SGHRS and CDR2 is YFSETQ. CDR3 length equals 13 residues. The sequenced material came from PBMCs. The chain joins TRBV5-1 to TRBJ2-5; no definite D call. The receptor comes from a girl less than two years old in good health and CMV-seronegative. CDR3 nucleotide sequence: TGCGCCAGCAGCTTTGAGCCTCCAGAGACCCAGTACTTC. Amino acids: CASSFEPPETQYF.